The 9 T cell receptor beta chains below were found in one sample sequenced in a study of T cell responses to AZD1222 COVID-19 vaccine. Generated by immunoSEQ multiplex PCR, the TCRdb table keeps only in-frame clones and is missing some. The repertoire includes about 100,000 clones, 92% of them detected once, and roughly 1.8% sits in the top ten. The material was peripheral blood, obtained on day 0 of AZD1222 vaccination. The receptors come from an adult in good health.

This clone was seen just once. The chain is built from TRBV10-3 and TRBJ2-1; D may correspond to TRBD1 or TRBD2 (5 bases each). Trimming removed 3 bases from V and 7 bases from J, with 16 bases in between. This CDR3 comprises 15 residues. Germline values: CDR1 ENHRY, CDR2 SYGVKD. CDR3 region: CAISDSSGRRNEQFF. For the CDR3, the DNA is TGTGCCATCAGTGATTCCTCGGGACGAAGGAATGAGCAGTTCTTC.

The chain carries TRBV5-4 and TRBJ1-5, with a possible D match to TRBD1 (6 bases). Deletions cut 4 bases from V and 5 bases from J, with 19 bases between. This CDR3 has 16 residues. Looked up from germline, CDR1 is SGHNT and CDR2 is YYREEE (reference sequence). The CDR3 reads CASSPREDEGDQPQHF. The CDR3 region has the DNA TGTGCCAGCAGCCCCCGGGAGGATGAGGGGGATCAGCCCCAGCATTTT.

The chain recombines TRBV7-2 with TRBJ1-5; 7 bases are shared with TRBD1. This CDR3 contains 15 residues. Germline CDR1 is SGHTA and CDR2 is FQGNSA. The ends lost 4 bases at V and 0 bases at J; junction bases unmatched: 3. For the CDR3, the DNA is TGTGCCAGCAGCTGGACAGGTAATAGCAATCAGCCCCAGCATTTT. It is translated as CASSWTGNSNQPQHF.

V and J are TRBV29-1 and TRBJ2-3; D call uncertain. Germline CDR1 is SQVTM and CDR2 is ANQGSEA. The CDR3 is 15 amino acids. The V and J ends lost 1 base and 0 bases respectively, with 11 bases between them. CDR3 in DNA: TGCAGCGTTGAAGGTACTCCAAATAGCACAGATACGCAGTATTTT. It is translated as CSVEGTPNSTDTQYF.

The CDR3, as DNA: TGTGCCAGCAGTCATGAGTTGACCCAGTACTTC. This translates into CASSHELTQYF. The chain uses TRBV25-1 and TRBJ2-5; D unclear. Deletions cut 5 bases from V and 7 bases from J, with 8 bases between. The CDR3 is made up of 11 amino acids. From germline, CDR1 is MGHDK and CDR2 SYGVNS.

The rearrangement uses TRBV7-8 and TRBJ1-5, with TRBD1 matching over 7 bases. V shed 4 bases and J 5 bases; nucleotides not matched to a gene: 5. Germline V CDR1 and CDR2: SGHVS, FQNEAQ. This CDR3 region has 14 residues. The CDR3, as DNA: TGTGCCAGCAGCTCCCGGACAGGAGATCAGCCCCAGCATTTT. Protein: CASSSRTGDQPQHF. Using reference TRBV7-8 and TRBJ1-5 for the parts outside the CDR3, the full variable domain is GAGVSQSPRYKVAKRGQDVALRCDPISGHVSLFWYQQALGQGPEFLTYFQNEAQLDKSGLPSDRFFAERPEGSVSTLKIQRTQQEDSAVYLCASSSRTGDQPQHFGDGTRLSIL.

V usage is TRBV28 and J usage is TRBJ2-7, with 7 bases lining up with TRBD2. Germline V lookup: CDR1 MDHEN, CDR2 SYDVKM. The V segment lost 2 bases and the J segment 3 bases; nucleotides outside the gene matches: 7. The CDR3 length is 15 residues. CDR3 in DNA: TGTGCCAGCAGTTTACGGGACTACTTTAACTACGAGCAGTACTTC. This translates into CASSLRDYFNYEQYF.

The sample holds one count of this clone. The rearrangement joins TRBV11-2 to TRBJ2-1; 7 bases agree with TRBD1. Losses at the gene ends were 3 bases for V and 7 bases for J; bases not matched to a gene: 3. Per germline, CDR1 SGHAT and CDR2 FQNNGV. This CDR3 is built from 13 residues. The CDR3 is CASSLGTANEQFF. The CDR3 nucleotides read TGTGCCAGCAGCTTGGGGACAGCGAATGAGCAGTTCTTC.

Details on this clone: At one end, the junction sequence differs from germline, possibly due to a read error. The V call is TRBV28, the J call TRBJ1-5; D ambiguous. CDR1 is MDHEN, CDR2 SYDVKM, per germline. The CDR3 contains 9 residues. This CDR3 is CASSQPQHF. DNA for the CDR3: TGTGCCAGCAGTCAGCCCCAGCATTTT.